This T cell receptor beta chain was identified during a study of T and B cells in COVID-19 patients. This clonotype is categorized as medium-sized. Its antigen is still unknown. General study results and limits: Sorted SARS-CoV-2-responsive or tetramer+ T cells and CD4+, regulatory and CD8+ subsets were not yet sequenced. In COVID-19 patients, T cell receptor beta variable and joining gene use was reportedly strongly skewed. Clonality of TRB repertoires was high in active COVID-19; recovery brought above-healthy diversity and richness.

Multiplex PCR with BIOMED2 TRB-A/B primer pools amplified TRB rearrangements. TCRdb called the multiplex PCR reads again in MiXCR, with one record for every CDR3 protein. Among about 5,100 distinct CDR3 sequences listed, 25% to 30% were seen once. J gave up 2 bases and V 7 bases, and 11 bases lay outside the gene matches. Per germline, CDR1 MNHGY and CDR2 SAAAGT. The CDR3 is 16 residues long. From blood, about 220-500 ng of genomic DNA served as TRB template. The chain uses TRBV6-8 and TRBJ2-1; 7 positions match TRBD2. Source material: blood. The source is a human donor with active COVID-19. The CDR3 DNA reads as TGTGCCAGCAAAACAAGACCGCGGGAGCCCTACAATGAGCAGTTCTTC. Protein sequence: CASKTRPREPYNEQFF.